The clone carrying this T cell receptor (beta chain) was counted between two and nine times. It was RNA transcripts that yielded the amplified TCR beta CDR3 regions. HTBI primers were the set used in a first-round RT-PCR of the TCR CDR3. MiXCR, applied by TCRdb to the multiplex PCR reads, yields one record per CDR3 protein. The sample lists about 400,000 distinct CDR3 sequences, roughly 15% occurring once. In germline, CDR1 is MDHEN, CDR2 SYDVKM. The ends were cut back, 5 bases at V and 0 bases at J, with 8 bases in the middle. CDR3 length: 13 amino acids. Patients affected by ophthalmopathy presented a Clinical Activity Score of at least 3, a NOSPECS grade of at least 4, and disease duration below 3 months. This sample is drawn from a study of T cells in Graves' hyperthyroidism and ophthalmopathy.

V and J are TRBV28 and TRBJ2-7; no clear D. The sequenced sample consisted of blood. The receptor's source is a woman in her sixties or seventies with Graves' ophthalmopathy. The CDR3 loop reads CASSPKRSYEQYF. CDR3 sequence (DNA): TGTGCCAGCAGTCCGAAGCGCTCCTACGAGCAGTACTTC.